These T cell receptor beta chains were read from a single sample in a study of cytomegalovirus exposure and HLA in healthy donors. TCRdb keeps only in-frame clones here, not all; method: immunoSEQ multiplex PCR. The sample carries roughly 150,000 clones, 82% recorded once. Source material: PBMCs. All receptors derive from a girl between 5 and 17 years old in good health and CMV-seropositive. The CDR3 runs from the conserved cysteine through the conserved F or W. The D gene is left open where the match is weak. Clone size, where shown, is once, few, many, or a class for clones that have expanded.

clone_size cdr3_length d_call j_call v_call cdr3_aa cdr3_nt
. 15 . TRBJ1-4 TRBV27 CASSARLGPPGELFF TGTGCCAGCAGTGCCCGCCTTGGTCCGCCGGGGGAACTGTTTTTT
. 13 . TRBJ1-1 TRBV2 CASTANSGPEAFF TGTGCCAGCACGGCCAACTCAGGCCCTGAAGCTTTCTTT
. 14 . TRBJ2-1 TRBV30 CAFPTGVPSNEQFF TGTGCATTCCCTACAGGCGTCCCCTCCAATGAGCAGTTCTTC
few 13 TRBD1 TRBJ2-7 TRBV6-6 CAGRQGGSYEQYF TGTGCCGGCAGACAGGGGGGATCCTACGAGCAGTACTTC
. 18 . TRBJ2-3 TRBV7-3 CSSSLSRGGGGVRDTQYF TGTTCCAGCAGCTTAAGTCGCGGCGGAGGGGGGGTCCGGGATACGCAGTATTTT
. 16 TRBD2 TRBJ2-7 TRBV4-1 CASSQSLAKSSYEQYF TGCGCCAGCAGCCAATCACTAGCGAAAAGCTCCTACGAGCAGTACTTC
. 15 TRBD1 TRBJ2-7 TRBV28 CASSPTGTGSYEQYF TGTGCCAGCAGTCCCACCGGGACAGGATCCTACGAGCAGTACTTC
. 15 . TRBJ2-1 TRBV21-1 CASSGRTSGGNEQFF TGTGCCAGCAGTGGCCGGACTAGCGGGGGCAATGAGCAGTTCTTC
. 13 . TRBJ1-2 TRBV2 CASSPQGSEGYTF TGTGCCAGCAGTCCCCAGGGGTCTGAAGGCTACACCTTC
. 14 TRBD1 TRBJ2-3 TRBV5-1 CASSETGTGGTQYF TGCGCCAGCAGCGAAACCGGGACAGGGGGTACGCAGTATTTT